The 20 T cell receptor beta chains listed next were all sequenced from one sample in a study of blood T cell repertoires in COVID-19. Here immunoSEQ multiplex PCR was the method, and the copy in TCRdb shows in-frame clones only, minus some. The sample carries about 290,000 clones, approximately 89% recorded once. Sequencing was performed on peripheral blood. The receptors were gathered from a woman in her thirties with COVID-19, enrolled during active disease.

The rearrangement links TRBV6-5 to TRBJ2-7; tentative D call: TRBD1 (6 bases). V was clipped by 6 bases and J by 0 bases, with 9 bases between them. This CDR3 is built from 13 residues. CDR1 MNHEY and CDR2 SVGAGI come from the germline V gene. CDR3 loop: CASRADSSYEQYF. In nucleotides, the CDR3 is TGTGCCAGCAGAGCGGACAGCTCCTACGAGCAGTACTTC.

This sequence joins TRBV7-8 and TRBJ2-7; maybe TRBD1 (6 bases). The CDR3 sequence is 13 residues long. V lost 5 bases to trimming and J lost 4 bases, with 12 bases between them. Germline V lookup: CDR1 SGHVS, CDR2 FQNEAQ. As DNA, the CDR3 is TGTGCCAGCAGCCCCTCCACAGGGTACGAGCAGTACTTC. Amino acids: CASSPSTGYEQYF.

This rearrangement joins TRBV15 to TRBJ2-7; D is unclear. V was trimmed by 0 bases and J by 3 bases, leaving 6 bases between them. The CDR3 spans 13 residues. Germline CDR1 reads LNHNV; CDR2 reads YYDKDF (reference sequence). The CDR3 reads CATSRDRNYEQYF. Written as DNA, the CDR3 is TGTGCCACCAGCAGAGATAGAAACTACGAGCAGTACTTC.

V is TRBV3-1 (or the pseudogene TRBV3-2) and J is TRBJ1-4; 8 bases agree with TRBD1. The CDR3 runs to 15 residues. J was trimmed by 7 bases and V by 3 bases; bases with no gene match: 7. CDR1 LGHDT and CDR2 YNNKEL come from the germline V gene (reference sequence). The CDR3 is CASSHYGQGSEKLFF. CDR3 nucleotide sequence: TGTGCCAGCAGCCATTACGGACAGGGAAGTGAAAAACTGTTTTTT.

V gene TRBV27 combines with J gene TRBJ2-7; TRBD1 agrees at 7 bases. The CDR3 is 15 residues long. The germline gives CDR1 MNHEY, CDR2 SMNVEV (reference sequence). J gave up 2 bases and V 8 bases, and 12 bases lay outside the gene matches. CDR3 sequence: CASGSLDRNPYEQYF. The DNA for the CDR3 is TGTGCCAGCGGATCCCTGGACAGGAACCCCTACGAGCAGTACTTC.

CDR3 amino acids: CAYRALGSDTQYF. In nucleotides, the CDR3 is TGTGCCTACCGAGCCCTAGGCTCGGATACGCAGTATTTT. This chain uses TRBV10-3 with TRBJ2-3; no definite D call. Trimming pared 11 bases from V and 6 bases from J, leaving 18 bases between. Looked up from germline, CDR1 is ENHRY and CDR2 is SYGVKD. The CDR3 extends over 13 amino acids.

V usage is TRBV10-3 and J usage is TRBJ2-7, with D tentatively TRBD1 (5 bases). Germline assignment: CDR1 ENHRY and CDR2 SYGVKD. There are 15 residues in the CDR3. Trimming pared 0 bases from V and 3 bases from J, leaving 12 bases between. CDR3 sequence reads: CAISESGQNNYEQYF. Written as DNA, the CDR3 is TGTGCCATCAGTGAGTCGGGGCAGAATAACTACGAGCAGTACTTC.

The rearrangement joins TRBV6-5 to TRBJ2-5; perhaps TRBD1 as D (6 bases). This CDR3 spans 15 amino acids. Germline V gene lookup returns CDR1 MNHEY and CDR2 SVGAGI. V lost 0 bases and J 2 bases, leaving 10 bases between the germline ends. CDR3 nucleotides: TGTGCCAGCAGTTACTCGGGGGCACCTCAAGAGACCCAGTACTTC. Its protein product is CASSYSGAPQETQYF.

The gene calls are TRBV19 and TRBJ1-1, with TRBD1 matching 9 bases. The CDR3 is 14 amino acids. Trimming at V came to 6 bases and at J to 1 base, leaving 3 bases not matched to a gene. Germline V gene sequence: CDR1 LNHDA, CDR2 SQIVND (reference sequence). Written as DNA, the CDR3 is TGTGCCAGTAGGGACAGGGGATGGAACACTGAAGCTTTCTTT. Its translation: CASRDRGWNTEAFF.

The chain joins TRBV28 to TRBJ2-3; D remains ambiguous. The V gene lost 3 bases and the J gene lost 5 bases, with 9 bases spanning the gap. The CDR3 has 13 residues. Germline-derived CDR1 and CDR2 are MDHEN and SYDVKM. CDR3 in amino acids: CASSFRPGDTQYF. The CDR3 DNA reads TGTGCCAGCAGTTTCCGGCCAGGAGATACGCAGTATTTT.

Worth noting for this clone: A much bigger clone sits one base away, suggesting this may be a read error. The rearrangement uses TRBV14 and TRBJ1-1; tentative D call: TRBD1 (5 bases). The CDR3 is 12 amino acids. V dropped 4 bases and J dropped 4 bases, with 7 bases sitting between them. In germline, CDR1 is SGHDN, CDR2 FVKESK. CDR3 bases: TGTGCCAGCAGCCTTCAGGGCACTGAAGCTTTCTTT. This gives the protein CASSLQGTEAFF.

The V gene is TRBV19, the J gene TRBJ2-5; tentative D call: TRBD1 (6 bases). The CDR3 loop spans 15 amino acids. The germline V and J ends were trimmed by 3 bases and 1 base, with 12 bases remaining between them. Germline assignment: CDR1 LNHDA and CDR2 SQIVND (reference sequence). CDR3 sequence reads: CASSIGGSIQETQYF. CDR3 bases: TGTGCCAGTAGTATTGGGGGCTCAATCCAAGAGACCCAGTACTTC.

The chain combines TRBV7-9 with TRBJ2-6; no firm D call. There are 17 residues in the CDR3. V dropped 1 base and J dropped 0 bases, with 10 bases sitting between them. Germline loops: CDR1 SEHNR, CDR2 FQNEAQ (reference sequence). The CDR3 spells CASSLVYSSSGANVLTF. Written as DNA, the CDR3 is TGTGCCAGCAGCTTAGTCTACAGCTCCTCTGGGGCCAACGTCCTGACTTTC.

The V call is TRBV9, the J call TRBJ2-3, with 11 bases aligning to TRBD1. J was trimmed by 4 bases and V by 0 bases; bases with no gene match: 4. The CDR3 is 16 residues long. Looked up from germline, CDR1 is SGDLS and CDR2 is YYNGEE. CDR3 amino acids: CASSVEGQGESDTQYF. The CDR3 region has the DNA TGTGCCAGCAGCGTAGAGGGACAGGGGGAATCAGATACGCAGTATTTT.

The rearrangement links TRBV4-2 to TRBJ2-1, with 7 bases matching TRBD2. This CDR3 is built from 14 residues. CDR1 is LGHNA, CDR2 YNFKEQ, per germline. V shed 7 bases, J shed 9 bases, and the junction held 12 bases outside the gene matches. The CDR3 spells CASNSVGGGPEQFF. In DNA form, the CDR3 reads TGTGCCAGCAACTCCGTGGGGGGGGGACCTGAGCAGTTCTTC.

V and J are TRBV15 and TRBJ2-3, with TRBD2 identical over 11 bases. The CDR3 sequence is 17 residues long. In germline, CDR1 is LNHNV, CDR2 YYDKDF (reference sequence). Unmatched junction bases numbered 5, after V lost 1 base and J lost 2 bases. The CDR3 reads CATSRAPSGGHTDTQYF. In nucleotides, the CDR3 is TGTGCCACCAGCAGAGCTCCTAGCGGGGGGCACACAGATACGCAGTATTTT.

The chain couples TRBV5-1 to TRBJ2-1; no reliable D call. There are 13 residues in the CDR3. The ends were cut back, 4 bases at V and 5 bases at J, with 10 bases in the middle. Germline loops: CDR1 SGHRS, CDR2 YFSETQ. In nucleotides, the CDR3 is TGCGCCAGCAGCCCCACTGAAGACAATGAGCAGTTCTTC. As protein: CASSPTEDNEQFF. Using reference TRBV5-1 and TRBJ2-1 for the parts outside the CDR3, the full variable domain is KAGVTQTPRYLIKTRGQQVTLSCSPISGHRSVSWYQQTPGQGLQFLFEYFSETQRNKGNFPGRFSGRQFSNSRSEMNVSTLELGDSALYLCASSPTEDNEQFFGPGTRLTVL.

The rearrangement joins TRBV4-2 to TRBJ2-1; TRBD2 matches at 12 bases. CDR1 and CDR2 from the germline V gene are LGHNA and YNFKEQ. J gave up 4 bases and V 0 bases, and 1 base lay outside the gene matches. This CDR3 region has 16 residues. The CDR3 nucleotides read TGTGCCAGCAGCCAAGACGGACTAGCGGGGTACAATGAGCAGTTCTTC. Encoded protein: CASSQDGLAGYNEQFF.

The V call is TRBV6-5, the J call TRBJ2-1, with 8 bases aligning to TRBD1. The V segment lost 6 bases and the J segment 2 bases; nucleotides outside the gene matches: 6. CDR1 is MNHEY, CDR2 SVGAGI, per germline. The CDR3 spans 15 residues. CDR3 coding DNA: TGTGCCAGCAGCCAAGACAGGGGCCCCTACAATGAGCAGTTCTTC. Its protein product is CASSQDRGPYNEQFF.

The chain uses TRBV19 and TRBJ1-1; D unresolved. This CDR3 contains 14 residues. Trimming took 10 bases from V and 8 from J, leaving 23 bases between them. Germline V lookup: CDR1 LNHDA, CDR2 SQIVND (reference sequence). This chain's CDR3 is CATSTSDFSREAFF. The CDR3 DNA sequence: TGTGCCACCTCCACGTCGGACTTCTCTAGAGAAGCTTTCTTT.